What follows is one T cell receptor beta chain and its context. Its antigen is unknown. The data are from a study of OX40 agonist ivuxolimab in advanced cancers. Study background: Cancers in dose escalation were hepatocellular, melanoma, renal cell and head and neck. Overall study findings and caveats: Relatively little clonal expansion, among the lowest observed, appeared in partial responders at 0.1-3.0 mg/kg.

The data were produced by immunoSEQ multiplex PCR, yet TCRdb's version contains in-frame clones alone and is incomplete. The sample contains around 19,000 clones, just over 85% of which appear only once. Prior autoimmune disease or systemic immunosuppression barred patients. V shed 4 bases, J shed 6 bases, and the junction held 9 bases outside the gene matches. Germline CDR1 is SGHRS and CDR2 is YFSETQ. This CDR3 contains 14 residues. Material: CD4+ or CD8+ T cells sorted from blood, obtained in a trial of the OX40 agonist ivuxolimab. The V and J genes are TRBV5-1 and TRBJ1-2; 7 bases line up with TRBD1. The sequence derives from an adult with an advanced solid tumor such as melanoma, head and neck, liver or kidney cancer. CDR3 loop: CASSAYRGGDGYTF. As DNA, the CDR3 is TGCGCCAGCAGCGCGTACAGGGGCGGCGATGGCTACACCTTC.